This T cell receptor beta chain was identified during a study of blood T cell repertoires in COVID-19. Study background: Acute and convalescent COVID-19 specimens originated in the United States, Italy and Spain. In each case, the material was cDNA or gDNA derived from T cells, B-cell-depleted T cells, or PBMCs.

The CDR3 contains 16 residues. V was clipped by 4 bases and J by 0 bases, with 14 bases between them. From germline, CDR1 is SGDLS and CDR2 YYNGEE. Original processing notes: Cell counts per sample came from amplifying reference gene primers. Sequencing used immunoSEQ multiplex PCR; TCRdb keeps in-frame clones, though not all of them. The V and J calls and clone size were taken over from that table, and D and trimming were inferred from the DNA. The sample lists over 300,000 clones; more than 70% were seen once. Sequenced: peripheral blood. V and J are TRBV9 and TRBJ2-1, with D uncertain. The TCR was taken from a woman in her forties or fifties with acute or convalescent COVID-19. The CDR3 spells CASSTSPAGSYNEQFF. CDR3 DNA: TGTGCCAGCAGCACCAGCCCCGCAGGCTCCTACAATGAGCAGTTCTTC.